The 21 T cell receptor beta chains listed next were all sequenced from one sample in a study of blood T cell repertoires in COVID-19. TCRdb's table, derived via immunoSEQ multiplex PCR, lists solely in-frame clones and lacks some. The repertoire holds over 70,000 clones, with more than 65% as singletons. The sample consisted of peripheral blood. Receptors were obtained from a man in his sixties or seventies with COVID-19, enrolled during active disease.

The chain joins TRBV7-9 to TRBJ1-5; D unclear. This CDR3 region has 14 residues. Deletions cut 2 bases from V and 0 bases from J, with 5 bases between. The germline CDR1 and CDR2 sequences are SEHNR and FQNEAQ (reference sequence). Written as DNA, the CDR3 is TGTGCCAGCAGCTTATCACTTAGCAATCAGCCCCAGCATTTT. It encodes CASSLSLSNQPQHF.

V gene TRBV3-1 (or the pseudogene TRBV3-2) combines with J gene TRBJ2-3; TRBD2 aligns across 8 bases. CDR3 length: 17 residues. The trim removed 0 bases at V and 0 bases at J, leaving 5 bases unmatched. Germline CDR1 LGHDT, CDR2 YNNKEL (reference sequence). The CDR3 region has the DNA TGTGCCAGCAGCCAAGAATCGGGGGGGATTAGCACAGATACGCAGTATTTT. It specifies CASSQESGGISTDTQYF.

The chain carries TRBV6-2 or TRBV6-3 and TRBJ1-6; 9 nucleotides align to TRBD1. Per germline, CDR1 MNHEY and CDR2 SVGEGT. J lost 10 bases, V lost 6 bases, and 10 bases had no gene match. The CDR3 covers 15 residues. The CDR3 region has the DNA TGTGCCAGCAGCCTCGGGGGACAGGGATTCTCACCCCTCCACTTT. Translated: CASSLGGQGFSPLHF.

The CDR3 reads CASSSGQGFQPQHF. The CDR3 nucleotides read TGTGCCAGCAGCTCTGGACAGGGCTTCCAGCCCCAGCATTTT. The chain links TRBV7-2 to TRBJ1-5; 8 nucleotides line up with TRBD1. The CDR3 has 14 amino acids. The ends lost 4 bases at V and 7 bases at J; junction bases unmatched: 6. CDR1 is SGHTA and CDR2 is FQGNSA in the germline V gene.

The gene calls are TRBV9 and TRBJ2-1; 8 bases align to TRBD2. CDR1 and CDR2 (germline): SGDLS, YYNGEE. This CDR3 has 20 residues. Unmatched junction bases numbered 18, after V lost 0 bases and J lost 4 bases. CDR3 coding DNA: TGTGCCAGCAGCGTAGGCTCGGGACTAGATCTACTTTCTCGGTACAATGAGCAGTTCTTC. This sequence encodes CASSVGSGLDLLSRYNEQFF.

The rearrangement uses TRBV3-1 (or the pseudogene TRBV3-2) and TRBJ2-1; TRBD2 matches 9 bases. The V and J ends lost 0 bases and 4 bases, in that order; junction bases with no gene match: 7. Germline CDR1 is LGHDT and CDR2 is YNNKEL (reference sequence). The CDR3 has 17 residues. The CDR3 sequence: CASSQEEASGTYNEQFF. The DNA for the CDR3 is TGTGCCAGCAGCCAAGAGGAGGCTAGCGGGACGTACAATGAGCAGTTCTTC.

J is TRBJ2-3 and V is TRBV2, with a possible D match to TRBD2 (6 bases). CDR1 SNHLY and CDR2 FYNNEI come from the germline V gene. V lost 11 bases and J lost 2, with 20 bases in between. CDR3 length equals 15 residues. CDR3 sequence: CALLPQRASTDTQYF. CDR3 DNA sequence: TGTGCCCTCCTCCCCCAGCGGGCGTCCACAGATACGCAGTATTTT.

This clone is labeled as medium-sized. The CDR3 DNA follows: TGTGCCAGCAGCTTACAGTTATCTGGGGCCAACGTCCTGACTTTC. This translates into CASSLQLSGANVLTF. The V call is TRBV7-9, the J call TRBJ2-6; D not certain. V lost 2 bases and J 1 base, leaving 6 bases between the germline ends. The CDR3 is 15 amino acids. Germline V gene lookup returns CDR1 SEHNR and CDR2 FQNEAQ (reference sequence).

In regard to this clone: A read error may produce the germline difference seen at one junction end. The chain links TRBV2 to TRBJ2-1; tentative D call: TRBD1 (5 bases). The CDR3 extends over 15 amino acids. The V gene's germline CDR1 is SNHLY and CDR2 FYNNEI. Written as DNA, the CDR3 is TGTGCCAGCAATGAACAGGTGGCAGGCTACAATGAGCAGTTCTTC. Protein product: CASNEQVAGYNEQFF.

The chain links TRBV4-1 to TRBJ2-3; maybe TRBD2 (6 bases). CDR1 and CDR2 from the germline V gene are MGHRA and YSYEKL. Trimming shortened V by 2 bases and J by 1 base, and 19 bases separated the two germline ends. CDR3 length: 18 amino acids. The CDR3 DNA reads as TGCGCCAGCAGCCAAATGGAGCTGGGGGGACTCGGCACAGATACGCAGTATTTT. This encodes CASSQMELGGLGTDTQYF.

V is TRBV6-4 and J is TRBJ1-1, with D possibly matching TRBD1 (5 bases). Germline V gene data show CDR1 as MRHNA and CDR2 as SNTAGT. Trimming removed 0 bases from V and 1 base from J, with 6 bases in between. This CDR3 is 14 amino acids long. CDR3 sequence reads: CASSDSTGNTEAFF. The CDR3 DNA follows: TGTGCCAGCAGTGACTCAACAGGGAACACTGAAGCTTTCTTT.

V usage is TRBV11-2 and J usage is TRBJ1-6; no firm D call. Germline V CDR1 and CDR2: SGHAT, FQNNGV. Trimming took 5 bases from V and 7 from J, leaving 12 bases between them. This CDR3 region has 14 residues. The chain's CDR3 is CASSPLGWNSPLHF. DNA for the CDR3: TGTGCCAGCAGCCCCCTCGGGTGGAATTCACCCCTCCACTTT. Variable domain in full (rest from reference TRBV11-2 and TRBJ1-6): EAGVAQSPRYKIIEKRQSVAFWCNPISGHATLYWYQQILGQGPKLLIQFQNNGVVDDSQLPKDRFSAERLKGVDSTLKIQPAKLEDSAVYLCASSPLGWNSPLHFGNGTRLTVT.

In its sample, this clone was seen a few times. CDR3 loop: CSVESFGQGRTGELFF. The DNA of the CDR3 is TGCAGCGTTGAAAGTTTCGGACAGGGACGAACCGGGGAGCTGTTTTTT. The gene calls are TRBV29-1 and TRBJ2-2; 8 bases are shared with TRBD1. Germline V gene lookup returns CDR1 SQVTM and CDR2 ANQGSEA. This CDR3 spans 16 amino acids. The V and J ends lost 2 bases and 5 bases, in that order; junction bases with no gene match: 10.

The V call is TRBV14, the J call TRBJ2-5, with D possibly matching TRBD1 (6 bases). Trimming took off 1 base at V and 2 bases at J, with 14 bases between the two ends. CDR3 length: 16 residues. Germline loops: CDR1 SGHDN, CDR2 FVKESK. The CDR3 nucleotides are TGTGCCAGCAGCCAAGGACGGGACACCCGTCAAGAGACCCAGTACTTC. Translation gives CASSQGRDTRQETQYF.

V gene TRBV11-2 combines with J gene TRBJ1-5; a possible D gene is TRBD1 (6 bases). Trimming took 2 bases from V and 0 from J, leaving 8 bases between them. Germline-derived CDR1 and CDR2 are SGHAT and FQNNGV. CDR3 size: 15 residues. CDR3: CASSLTGNSNQPQHF. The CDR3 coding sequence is TGTGCCAGCAGCTTAACAGGGAATAGCAATCAGCCCCAGCATTTT. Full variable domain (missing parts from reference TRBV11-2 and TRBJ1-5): EAGVAQSPRYKIIEKRQSVAFWCNPISGHATLYWYQQILGQGPKLLIQFQNNGVVDDSQLPKDRFSAERLKGVDSTLKIQPAKLEDSAVYLCASSLTGNSNQPQHFGDGTRLSIL.

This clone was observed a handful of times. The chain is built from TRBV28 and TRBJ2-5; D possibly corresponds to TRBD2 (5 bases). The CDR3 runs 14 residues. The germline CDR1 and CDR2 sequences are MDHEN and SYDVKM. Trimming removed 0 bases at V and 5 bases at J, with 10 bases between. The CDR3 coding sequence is TGTGCCAGCAGTTTATGGGGGAGTGGGGAGACCCAGTACTTC. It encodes CASSLWGSGETQYF.

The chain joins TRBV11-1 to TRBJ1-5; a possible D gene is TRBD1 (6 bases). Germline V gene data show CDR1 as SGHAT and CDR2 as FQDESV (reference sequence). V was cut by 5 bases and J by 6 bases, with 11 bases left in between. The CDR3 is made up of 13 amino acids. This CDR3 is CASSADRRQPQHF. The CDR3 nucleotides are TGTGCCAGCAGCGCAGACAGGCGTCAGCCCCAGCATTTT.

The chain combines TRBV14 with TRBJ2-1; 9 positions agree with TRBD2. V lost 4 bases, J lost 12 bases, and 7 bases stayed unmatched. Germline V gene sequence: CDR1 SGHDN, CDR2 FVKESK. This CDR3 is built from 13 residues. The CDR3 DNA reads TGTGCCAGCAGCCCCCTGGCTAGCGGGACGCAGTTCTTC. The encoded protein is CASSPLASGTQFF.

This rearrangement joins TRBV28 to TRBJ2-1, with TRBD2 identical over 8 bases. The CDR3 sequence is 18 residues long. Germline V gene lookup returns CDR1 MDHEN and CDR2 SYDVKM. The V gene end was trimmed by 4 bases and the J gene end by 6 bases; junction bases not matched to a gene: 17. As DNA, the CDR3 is TGTGCCAGCAGTTCCAAGGGACTCCGGGAGGGCCCCTTCAATGAGCAGTTCTTC. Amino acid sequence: CASSSKGLREGPFNEQFF.

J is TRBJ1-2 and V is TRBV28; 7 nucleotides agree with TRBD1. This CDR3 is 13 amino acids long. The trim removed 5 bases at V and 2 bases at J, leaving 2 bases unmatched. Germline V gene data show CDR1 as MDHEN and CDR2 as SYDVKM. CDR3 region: CASSTQGNYGYTF. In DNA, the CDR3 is TGTGCCAGCAGTACACAGGGGAACTATGGCTACACCTTC.

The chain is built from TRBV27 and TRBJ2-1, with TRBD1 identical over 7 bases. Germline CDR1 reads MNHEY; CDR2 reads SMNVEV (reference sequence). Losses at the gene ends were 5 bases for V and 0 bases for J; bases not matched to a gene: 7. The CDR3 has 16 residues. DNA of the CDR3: TGTGCCAGCAGTGACAGGGCCAGGAGCTCCTACAATGAGCAGTTCTTC. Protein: CASSDRARSSYNEQFF.